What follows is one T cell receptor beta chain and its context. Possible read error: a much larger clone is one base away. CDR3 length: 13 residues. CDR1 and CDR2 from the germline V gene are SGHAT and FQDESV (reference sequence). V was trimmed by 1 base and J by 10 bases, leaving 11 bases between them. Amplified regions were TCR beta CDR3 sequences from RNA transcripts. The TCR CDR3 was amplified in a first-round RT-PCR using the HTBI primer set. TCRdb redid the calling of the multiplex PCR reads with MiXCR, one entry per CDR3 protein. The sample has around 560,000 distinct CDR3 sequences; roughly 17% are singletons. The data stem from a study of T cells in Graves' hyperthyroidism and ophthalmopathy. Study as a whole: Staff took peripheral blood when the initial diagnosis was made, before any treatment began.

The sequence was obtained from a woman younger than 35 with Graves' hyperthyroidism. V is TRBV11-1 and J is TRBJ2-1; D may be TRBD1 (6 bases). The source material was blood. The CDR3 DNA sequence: TGTGCCAGCAGCTTAGACAGGGCTCACGAGCAGTTCTTC. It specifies CASSLDRAHEQFF.